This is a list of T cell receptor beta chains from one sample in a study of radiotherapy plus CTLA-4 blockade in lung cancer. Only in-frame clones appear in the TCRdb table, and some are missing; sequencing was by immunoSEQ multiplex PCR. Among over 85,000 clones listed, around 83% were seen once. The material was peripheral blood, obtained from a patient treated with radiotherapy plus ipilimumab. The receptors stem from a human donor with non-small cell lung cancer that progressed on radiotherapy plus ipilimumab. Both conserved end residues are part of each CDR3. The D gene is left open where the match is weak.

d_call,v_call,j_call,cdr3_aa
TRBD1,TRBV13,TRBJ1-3,CASSWTGSGGNTIYF
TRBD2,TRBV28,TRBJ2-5,CASSAWGGGETQYF
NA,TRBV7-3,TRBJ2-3,CASSLGPLGTSTDTQYF
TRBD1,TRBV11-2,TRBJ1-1,CASSTGTGEFTEAFF
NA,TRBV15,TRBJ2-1,CATSRPGDVSYNEQFF
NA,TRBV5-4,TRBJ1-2,CASSSHASGLGYGYTF
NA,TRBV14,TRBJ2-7,CASSGVTYEQYF
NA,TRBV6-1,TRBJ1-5,CASSEARTAYNQPQHF
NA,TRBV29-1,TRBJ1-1,CSVSTGWAFF
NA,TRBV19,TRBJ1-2,CASSIGTGPYGYTF
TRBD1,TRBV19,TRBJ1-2,CASSITGVDYGYTF
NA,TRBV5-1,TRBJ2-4,CASSLEGEENIQYF
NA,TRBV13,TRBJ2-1,CASSLGYNEQFF
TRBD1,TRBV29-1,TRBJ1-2,CSVAEGTGNYGYTF
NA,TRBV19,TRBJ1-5,CASSAGAVNNQPQHF
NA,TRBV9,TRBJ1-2,CASSGDRRPNYGYTF
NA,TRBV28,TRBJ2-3,CASSPSGADTQYF
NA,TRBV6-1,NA,CASSFYEQYF
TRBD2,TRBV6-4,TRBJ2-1,CASMNEGRESYNEQFF
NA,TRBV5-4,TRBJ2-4,CASSLGGENIQYF
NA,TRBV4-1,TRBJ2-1,CASSQEQLNTYNEQFF
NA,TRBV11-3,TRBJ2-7,CASSLAGTSYEQYF
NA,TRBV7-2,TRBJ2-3,CASSLGWETQYF
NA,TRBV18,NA,CASSPSTYEQYF
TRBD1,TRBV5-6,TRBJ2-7,CASSYGTGVYEQYF
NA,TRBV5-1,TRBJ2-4,CASSLTPGINIQYF
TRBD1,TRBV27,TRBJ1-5,CASSPTGGSQPQHF
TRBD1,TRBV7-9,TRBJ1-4,CASSFVGQGLEKLFF
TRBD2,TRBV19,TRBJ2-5,CATSPLLAGTETQYF
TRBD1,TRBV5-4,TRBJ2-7,CASTNPTGNEQYF
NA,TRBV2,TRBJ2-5,CASSRDSVSREQYF
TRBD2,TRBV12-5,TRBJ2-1,CASALPASGRHEQFF
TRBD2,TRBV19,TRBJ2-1,CASSPTGTSLHEQFF
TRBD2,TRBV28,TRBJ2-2,CASSFPGLAGKAGELFF
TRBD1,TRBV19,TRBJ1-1,CASSIQGGTEAFF
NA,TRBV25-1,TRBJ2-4,CASSESRRGNIQYF
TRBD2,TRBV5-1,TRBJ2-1,CASGSGAGANNEQFF
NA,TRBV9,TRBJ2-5,CASSEQDPQETQYF
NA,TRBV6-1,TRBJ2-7,CASNIGRYEQYF
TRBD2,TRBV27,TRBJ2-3,CASKSSSGRLKSSTDTQYF
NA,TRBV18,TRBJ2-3,CASSSSAASTDTQYF
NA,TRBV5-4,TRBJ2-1,CASSSLQPPPFISYNEQFF
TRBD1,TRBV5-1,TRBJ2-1,CASSLVPDRGEQFF
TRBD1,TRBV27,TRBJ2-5,CASSLGTGQETQYF
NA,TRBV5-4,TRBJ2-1,CASSSGSLSNEQFF
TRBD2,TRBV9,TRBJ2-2,CASSGTSHPGELFF
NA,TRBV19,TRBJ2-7,CASSTKGGSYEQYF
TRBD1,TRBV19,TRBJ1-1,CASTVQGTSKAFF